The table lists the clone carrying this T cell receptor beta chain with a few counts. Its antigen is still unknown. The same CDR3 also results from other DNA sequences found in this sample. In the naive CD8 group, cells lacked CD45RO and were positively selected for CCR7, so terminally differentiated effector memory CD45RA+ cells were left out. Trimming cost V 0 bases and J 5 bases, with 4 bases left between them. The germline gives CDR1 SGDLS, CDR2 YYNGEE. The CDR3 runs to 12 residues. The method was immunoSEQ multiplex PCR; TCRdb's version includes in-frame clones alone and lacks a portion of them. The repertoire holds some 2.1 million clones, with roughly 95% as singletons. The sample originates from a study of shared clonotypes between healthy human individuals. Overall study context: CD4 naive cells filled three plates per donor, CD4 memory three, CD8 naive two and CD8 memory one. Study results and caveats: Several donors showed sharing of approximately 5% of naive CD4 clonotypes. Sequencing depth was expected to influence donor clonotype sharing.

The chain recombines TRBV9 with TRBJ2-3, with D unresolved. The sample comprised naive CD8+ T cells sorted from blood. This receptor was taken from a man aged 18 to 29 in good health. CDR3 DNA: TGTGCCAGCAGCGTAGCAGGAGATACGCAGTATTTT. Protein: CASSVAGDTQYF.